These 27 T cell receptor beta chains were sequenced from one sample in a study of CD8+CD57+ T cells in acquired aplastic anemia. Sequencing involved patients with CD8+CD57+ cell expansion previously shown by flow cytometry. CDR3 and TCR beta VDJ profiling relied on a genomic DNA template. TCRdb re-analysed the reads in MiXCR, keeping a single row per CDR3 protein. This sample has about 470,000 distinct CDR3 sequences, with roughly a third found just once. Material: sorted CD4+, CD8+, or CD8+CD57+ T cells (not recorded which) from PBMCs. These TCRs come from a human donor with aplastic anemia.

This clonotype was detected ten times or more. The CDR3 is CASSLRRNEQFF. The CDR3, as DNA: TGTGCCAGCAGCTTAAGGAGGAATGAGCAGTTCTTC. The J gene is TRBJ2-1, the V gene TRBV7-9, with D possibly TRBD2 on 5 matching bases. CDR1 is SEHNR, CDR2 FQNEAQ, per germline (reference sequence). This CDR3 region has 12 residues. The V and J ends lost 2 bases and 7 bases respectively, with 6 bases between them. The full variable domain, in which reference TRBV7-9 and TRBJ2-1 provide the parts outside the CDR3, is DTGVSQNPRHKITKRGQNVTFRCDPISEHNRLYWYRQTLGQGPEFLTYFQNEAQLEKSRLLSDRFSAERPKGSFSTLEIQRTEQGDSAMYLCASSLRRNEQFFGPGTRLTVL.

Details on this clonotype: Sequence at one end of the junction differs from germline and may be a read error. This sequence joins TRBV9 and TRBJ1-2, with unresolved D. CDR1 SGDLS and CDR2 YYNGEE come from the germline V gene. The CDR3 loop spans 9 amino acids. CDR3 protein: CASTSGNTF. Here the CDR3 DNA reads TGCGCCAGCACCTCTGGAAACACCTTC.

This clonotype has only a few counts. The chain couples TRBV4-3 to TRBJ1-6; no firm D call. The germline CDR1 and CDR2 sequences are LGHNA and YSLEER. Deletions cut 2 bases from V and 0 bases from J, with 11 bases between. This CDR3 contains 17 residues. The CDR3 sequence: CASSQMAVSSYNSPLHF. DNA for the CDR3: TGCGCCAGCAGCCAAATGGCCGTCAGCTCCTATAATTCACCCCTCCACTTT.

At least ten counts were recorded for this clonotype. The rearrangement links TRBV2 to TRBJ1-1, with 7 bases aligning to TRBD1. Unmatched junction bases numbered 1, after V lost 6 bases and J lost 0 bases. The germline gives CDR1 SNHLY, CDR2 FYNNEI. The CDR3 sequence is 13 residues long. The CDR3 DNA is TGTGCCAGCAGAGGACAGGTGAACACTGAAGCTTTCTTT. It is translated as CASRGQVNTEAFF.

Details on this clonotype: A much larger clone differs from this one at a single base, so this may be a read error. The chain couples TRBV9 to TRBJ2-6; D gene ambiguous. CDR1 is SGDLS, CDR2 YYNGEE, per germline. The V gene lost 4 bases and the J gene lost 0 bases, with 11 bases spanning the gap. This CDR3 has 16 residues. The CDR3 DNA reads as TGTGCCAGCAGCTCGCGACTTGCCTCTGGGGCCAACGTCCTGACTTTC. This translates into CASSSRLASGANVLTF.

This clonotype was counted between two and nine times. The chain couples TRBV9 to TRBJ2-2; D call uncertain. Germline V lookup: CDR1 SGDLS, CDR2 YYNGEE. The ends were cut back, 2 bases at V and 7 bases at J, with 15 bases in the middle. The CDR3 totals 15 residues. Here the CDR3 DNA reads TGTGCCAGCAGCGTCCAAGCTGGATTTCTCGGGGAGCTGTTTTTT. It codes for CASSVQAGFLGELFF.

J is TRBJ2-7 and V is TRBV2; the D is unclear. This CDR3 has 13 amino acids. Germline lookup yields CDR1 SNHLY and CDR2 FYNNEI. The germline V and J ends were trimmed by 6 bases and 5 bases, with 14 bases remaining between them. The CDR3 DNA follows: TGTGCCAGCAGGGTACGCCGAATGGACGAGCAGTACTTC. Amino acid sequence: CASRVRRMDEQYF.

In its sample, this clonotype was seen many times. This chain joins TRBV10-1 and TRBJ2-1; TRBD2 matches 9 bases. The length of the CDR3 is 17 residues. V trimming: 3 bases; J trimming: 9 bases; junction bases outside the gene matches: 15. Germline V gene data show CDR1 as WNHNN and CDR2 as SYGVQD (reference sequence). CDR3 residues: CASSDQGLAIPIGEQFF. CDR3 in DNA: TGCGCCAGCAGTGATCAAGGACTAGCGATCCCAATCGGTGAGCAGTTCTTC.

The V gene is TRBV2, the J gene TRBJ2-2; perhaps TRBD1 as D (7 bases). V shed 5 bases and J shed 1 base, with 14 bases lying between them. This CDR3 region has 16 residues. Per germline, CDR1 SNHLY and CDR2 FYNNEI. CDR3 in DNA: TGTGCCAGCAGTCAGGAGGGGGCGCAGAACACCGGGGAGCTGTTTTTT. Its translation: CASSQEGAQNTGELFF.

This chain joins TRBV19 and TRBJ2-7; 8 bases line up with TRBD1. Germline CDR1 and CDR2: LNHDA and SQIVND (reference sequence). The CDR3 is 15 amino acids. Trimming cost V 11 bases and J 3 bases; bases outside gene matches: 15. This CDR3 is CAWSSLTGVNYEQYF. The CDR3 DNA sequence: TGTGCCTGGAGTTCTCTGACAGGGGTCAACTACGAGCAGTACTTC.

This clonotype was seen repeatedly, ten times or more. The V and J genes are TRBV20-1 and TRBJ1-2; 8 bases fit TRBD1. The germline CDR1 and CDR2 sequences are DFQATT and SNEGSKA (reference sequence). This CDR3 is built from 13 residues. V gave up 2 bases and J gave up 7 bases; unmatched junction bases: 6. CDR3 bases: TGCAGTGCTAGACTCAAGACAGGGGCTGGCTACACCTTC. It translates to CSARLKTGAGYTF.

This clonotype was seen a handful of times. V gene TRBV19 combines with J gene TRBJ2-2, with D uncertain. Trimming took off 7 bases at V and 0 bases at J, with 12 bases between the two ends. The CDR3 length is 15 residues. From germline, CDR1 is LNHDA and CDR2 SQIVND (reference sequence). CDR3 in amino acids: CASTPTASNTGELFF. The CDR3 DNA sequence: TGTGCCAGTACCCCGACGGCCTCGAACACCGGGGAGCTGTTTTTT.

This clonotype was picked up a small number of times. CDR3 sequence: CASSQLRDRIYEQYF. CDR3 nucleotide sequence: TGCGCCAGCAGCCAACTCCGGGACAGGATTTACGAGCAGTACTTC. This chain uses TRBV4-3 with TRBJ2-7; 8 nucleotides line up with TRBD1. The CDR3 length is 15 residues. Germline values: CDR1 LGHNA, CDR2 YSLEER. The V segment lost 2 bases and the J segment 4 bases; nucleotides outside the gene matches: 7.

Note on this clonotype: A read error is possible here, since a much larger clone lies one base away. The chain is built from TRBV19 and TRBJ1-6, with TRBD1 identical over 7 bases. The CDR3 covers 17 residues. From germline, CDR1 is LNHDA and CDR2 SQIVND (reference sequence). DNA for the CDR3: TGTGCCGGTAGTATTCCTCGACAGGGTCTTACCCGGTCACCCCTCCACTTT. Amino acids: CAGSIPRQGLTRSPLHF.

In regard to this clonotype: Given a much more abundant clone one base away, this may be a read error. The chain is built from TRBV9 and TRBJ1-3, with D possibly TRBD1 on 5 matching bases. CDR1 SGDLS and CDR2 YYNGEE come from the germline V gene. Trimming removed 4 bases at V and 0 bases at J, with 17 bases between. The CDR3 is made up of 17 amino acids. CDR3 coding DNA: TGTGCCAGCAGCATAGATGTTGGGGCACACTCTGGAAACACCATATATTTT. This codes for CASSIDVGAHSGNTIYF.

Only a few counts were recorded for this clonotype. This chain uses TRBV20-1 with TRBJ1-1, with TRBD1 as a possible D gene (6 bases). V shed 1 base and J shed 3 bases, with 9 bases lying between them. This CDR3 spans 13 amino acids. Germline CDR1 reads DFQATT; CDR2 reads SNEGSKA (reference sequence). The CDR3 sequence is CSARAGDYTEAFF. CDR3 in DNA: TGCAGTGCTAGAGCAGGGGATTACACTGAAGCTTTCTTT.

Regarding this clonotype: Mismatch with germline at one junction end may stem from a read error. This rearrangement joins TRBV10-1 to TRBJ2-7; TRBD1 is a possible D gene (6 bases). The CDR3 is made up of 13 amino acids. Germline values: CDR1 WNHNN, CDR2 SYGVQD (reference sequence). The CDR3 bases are TGTGCCACGGACAGTCTTAGCTCCTACGGGCAGTACTTC. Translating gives CATDSLSSYGQYF.

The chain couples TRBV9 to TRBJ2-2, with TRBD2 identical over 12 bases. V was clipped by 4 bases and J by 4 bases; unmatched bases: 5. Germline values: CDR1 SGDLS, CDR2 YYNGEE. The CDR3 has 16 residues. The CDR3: CASSTTSGRGTGELFF. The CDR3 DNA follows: TGTGCCAGCAGCACGACTAGCGGGAGAGGCACCGGGGAGCTGTTTTTT.

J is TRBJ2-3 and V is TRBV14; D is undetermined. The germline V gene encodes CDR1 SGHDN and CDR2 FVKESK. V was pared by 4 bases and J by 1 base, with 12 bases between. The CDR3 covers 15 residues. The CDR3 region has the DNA TGTGCCAGCAGCCTCCGGACCCCGGGCACAGATACGCAGTATTTT. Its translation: CASSLRTPGTDTQYF.

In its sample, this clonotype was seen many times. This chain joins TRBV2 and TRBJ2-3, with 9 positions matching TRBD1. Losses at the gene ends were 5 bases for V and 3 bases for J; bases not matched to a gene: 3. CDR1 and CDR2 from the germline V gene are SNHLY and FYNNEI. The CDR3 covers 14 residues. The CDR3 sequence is CASSSGTGTDTQYF. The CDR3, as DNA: TGTGCCAGCAGTTCCGGGACAGGGACAGATACGCAGTATTTT.

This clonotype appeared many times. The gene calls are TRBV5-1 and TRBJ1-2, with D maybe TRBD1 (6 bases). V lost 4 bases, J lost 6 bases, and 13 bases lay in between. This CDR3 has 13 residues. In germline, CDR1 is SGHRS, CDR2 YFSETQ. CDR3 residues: CASSQQGEDGYTF. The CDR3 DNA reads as TGCGCCAGCAGCCAACAGGGAGAGGATGGCTACACCTTC.

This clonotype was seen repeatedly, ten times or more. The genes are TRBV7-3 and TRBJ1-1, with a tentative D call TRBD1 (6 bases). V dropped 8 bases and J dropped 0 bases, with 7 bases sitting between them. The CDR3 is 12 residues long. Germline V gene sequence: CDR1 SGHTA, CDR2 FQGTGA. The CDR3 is CASGTLNTEAFF. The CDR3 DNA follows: TGTGCCAGCGGGACACTGAACACTGAAGCTTTCTTT.

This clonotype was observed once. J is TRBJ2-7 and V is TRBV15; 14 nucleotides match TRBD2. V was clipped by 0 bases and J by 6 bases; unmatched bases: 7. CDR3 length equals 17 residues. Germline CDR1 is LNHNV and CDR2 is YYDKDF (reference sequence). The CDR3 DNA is TGTGCCACCAGCAGAGAGGGACTAGCGGGAGTTAAAGGCGAGCAGTACTTC. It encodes CATSREGLAGVKGEQYF.

The DNA of the CDR3 is TGTGCCACCAGTGACCGCGGGACTAGCGGGAGTAGGGAGACCCAGTACTTC. This encodes CATSDRGTSGSRETQYF. The chain joins TRBV24-1 to TRBJ2-5; 14 bases align to TRBD2. This CDR3 comprises 17 residues. Germline-derived CDR1 and CDR2 are KGHDR and SFDVKD. V trimming: 4 bases; J trimming: 5 bases; junction bases outside the gene matches: 8.

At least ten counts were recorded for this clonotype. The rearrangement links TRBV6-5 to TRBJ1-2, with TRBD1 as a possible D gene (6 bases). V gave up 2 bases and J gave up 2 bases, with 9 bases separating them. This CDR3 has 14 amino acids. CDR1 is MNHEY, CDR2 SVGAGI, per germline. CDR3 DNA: TGTGCCAGCAGTTACCATGGACAGAACTATGGCTACACCTTC. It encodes CASSYHGQNYGYTF.

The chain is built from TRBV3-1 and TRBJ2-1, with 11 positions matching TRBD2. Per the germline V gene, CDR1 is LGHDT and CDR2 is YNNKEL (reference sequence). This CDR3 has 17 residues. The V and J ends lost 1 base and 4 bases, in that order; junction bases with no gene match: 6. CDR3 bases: TGTGCCAGCAGCCAAGCTAGCGGGGGGACCTTATACAATGAGCAGTTCTTC. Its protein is CASSQASGGTLYNEQFF.

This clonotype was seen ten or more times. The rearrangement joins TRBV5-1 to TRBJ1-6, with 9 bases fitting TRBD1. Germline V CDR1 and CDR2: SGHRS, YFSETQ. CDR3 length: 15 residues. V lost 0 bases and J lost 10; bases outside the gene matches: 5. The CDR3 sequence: CASSLAGQGTSPLHF. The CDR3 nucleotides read TGCGCCAGCAGCTTGGCGGGACAGGGAACCTCACCCCTCCACTTT. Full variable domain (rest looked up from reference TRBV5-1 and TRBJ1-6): KAGVTQTPRYLIKTRGQQVTLSCSPISGHRSVSWYQQTPGQGLQFLFEYFSETQRNKGNFPGRFSGRQFSNSRSEMNVSTLELGDSALYLCASSLAGQGTSPLHFGNGTRLTVT.